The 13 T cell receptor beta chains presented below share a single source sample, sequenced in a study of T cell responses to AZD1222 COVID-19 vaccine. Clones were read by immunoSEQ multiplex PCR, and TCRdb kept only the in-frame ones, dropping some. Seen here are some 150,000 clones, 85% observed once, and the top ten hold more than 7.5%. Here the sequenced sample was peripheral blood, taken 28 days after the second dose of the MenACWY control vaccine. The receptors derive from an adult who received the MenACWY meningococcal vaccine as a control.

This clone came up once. DNA of the CDR3: TGTGCCAGCAGCTTGAGGACAGCGAACACCGGGGAGCTGTTTTTT. Its protein product is CASSLRTANTGELFF. The chain recombines TRBV5-4 with TRBJ2-2; tentatively, D is TRBD1 (6 bases). Germline V gene sequence: CDR1 SGHNT, CDR2 YYREEE (reference sequence). V was pared by 1 base and J by 0 bases, with 7 bases between. The CDR3 is 15 residues long.

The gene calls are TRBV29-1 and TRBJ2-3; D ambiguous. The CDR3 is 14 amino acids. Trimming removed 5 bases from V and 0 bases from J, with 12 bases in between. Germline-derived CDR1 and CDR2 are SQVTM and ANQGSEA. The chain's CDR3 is CSVPPEGSTDTQYF. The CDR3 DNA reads TGCAGCGTTCCCCCCGAAGGGAGCACAGATACGCAGTATTTT.

CDR3 sequence: CASSPRNTGELFF. CDR3 nucleotides: TGTGCCAGCTCACCGAGGAACACCGGGGAGCTGTTTTTT. The rearrangement links TRBV18 to TRBJ2-2; D remains unclear. The germline V and J ends were trimmed by 3 bases and 1 base, with 3 bases remaining between them. In germline, CDR1 is KGHSH, CDR2 LQKENI. The CDR3 contains 13 residues.

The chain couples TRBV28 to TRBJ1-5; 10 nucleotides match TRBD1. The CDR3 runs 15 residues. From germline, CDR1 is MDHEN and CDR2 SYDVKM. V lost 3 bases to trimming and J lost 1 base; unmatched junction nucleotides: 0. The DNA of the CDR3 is TGTGCCAGCAGTTTGGACAGGGGGAGCAATCAGCCCCAGCATTTT. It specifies CASSLDRGSNQPQHF.

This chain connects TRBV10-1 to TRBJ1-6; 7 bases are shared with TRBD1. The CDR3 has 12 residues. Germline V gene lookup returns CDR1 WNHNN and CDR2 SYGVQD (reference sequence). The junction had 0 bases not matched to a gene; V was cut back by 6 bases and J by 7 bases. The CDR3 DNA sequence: TGCGCCAGCAGCAGGGGGAATTCACCCCTCCACTTT. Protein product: CASSRGNSPLHF.

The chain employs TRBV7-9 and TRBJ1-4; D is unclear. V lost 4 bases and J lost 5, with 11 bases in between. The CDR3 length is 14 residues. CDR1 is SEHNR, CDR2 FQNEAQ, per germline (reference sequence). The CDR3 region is CASSWTDTNEKLFF. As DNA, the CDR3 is TGTGCCAGCAGCTGGACGGATACAAATGAAAAACTGTTTTTT. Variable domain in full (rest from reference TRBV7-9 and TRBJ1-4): DTGVSQNPRHKITKRGQNVTFRCDPISEHNRLYWYRQTLGQGPEFLTYFQNEAQLEKSRLLSDRFSAERPKGSFSTLEIQRTEQGDSAMYLCASSWTDTNEKLFFGSGTQLSVL.

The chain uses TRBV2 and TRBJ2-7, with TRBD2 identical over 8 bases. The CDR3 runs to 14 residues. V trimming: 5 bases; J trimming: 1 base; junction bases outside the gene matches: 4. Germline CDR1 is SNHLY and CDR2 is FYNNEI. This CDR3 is CASSPPGGSYEQYV. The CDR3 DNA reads TGTGCCAGCAGTCCCCCGGGAGGGTCCTACGAGCAGTACGTC.

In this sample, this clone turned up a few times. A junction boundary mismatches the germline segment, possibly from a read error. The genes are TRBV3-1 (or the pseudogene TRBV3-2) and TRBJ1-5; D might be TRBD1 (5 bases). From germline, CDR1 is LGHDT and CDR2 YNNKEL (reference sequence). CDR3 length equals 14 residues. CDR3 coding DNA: TGTGCCAGCAGCCAAGGGCTCACAGGACGCCCCCGGCATTTT. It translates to CASSQGLTGRPRHF.

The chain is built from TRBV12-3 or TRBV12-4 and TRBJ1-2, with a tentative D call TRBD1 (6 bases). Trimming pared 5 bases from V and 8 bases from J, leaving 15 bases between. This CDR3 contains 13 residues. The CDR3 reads CASSPDRSGGYTF. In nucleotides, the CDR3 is TGTGCCAGCAGTCCAGACAGGTCTGGGGGCTACACCTTC.

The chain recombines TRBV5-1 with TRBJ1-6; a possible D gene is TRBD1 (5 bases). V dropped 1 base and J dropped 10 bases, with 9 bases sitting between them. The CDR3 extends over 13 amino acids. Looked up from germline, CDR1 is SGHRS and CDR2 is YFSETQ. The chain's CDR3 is CASSLSGMSPLHF. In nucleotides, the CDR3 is TGCGCCAGCAGCTTGTCAGGGATGTCACCCCTCCACTTT.

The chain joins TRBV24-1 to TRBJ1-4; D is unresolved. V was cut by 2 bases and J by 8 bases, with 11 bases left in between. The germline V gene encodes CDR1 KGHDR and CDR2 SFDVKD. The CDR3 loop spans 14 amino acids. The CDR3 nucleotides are TGTGCCACCAGTGATTCTGGACGGAACGAAAAACTGTTTTTT. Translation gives CATSDSGRNEKLFF.

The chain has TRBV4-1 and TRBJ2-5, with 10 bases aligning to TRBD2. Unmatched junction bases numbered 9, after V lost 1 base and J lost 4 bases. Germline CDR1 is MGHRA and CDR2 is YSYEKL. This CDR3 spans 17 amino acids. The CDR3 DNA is TGCGCCAGCAGCCAAGGGTCAGCGGGAGGGATGGGAGAGACCCAGTACTTC. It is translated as CASSQGSAGGMGETQYF.

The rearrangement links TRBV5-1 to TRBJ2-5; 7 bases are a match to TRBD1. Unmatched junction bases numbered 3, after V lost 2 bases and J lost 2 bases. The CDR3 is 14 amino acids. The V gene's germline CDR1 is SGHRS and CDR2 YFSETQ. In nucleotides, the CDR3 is TGCGCCAGCAGCTTACAGGGGTCTCAAGAGACCCAGTACTTC. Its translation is CASSLQGSQETQYF.